Listed below are T cell receptor beta chains from one sample, sequenced in a study of T-cell reconstitution after alpha-beta-depleted transplantation in children. A single record per CDR3 protein comes from TCRdb applying MiXCR to the PCR reads. The profile shows about 360,000 distinct CDR3 sequences, 10% to 15% of them singletons. The source material was PBMCs, sampled from the stem cell graft. The receptors were sampled from a human donor who donated a stem cell graft to a child with Fanconi anemia. The CDR3 runs from the conserved cysteine through the conserved F or W. A D gene is named only where the DNA matches it firmly. Expanded clones get a size class; other rows say once, few or many, or leave the size out.

CDR3aa,CDR3nt,abundance,d_gene,v_gene,j_gene
CASRPTSLFYNEQFF,TGTGCCAGCAGACCGACTTCCCTATTTTACAATGAGCAGTTCTTC,few,NA,TRBV11-2,TRBJ2-1
CASSLSTSNTEAFF,TGCGCCAGCAGCTTATCGACCTCGAACACTGAAGCTTTCTTT,few,NA,TRBV5-1,TRBJ1-1
CASRFDSGEQYF,TGCGCCAGCAGATTCGACAGCGGCGAGCAGTACTTC,many,NA,TRBV5-1,TRBJ2-7
CASSLAWPNSPLHF,TGTGCCAGCAGCTTAGCTTGGCCGAATTCACCCCTCCACTTT,few,NA,TRBV7-9,TRBJ1-6
CASSLPTGGAYNEQFF,TGTGCCAGCAGTTTACCGACAGGGGGCGCATACAATGAGCAGTTCTTC,few,TRBD1,TRBV12-3/TRBV12-4,TRBJ2-1
CASSPLSDSRNTIYF,TGTGCCAGCTCACCGCTTTCGGACAGTCGAAACACCATATATTTT,few,NA,TRBV18,TRBJ1-3
CASSFRISGGEQFF,TGTGCCAGCAGTTTTCGAATATCCGGGGGCGAGCAGTTCTTC,NA,NA,TRBV12-3/TRBV12-4,TRBJ2-1
CASSLGLGLPGYGYTF,TGTGCCAGCAGCTTAGGTTTAGGACTCCCGGGGTATGGCTACACCTTC,few,NA,TRBV7-2,TRBJ1-2
CASSLGGGSNEQFF,TGTGCCAGCAGTTTAGGGGGGGGATCCAATGAGCAGTTCTTC,few,NA,TRBV6-5,TRBJ2-1
CSARHGTTEGYTF,TGCAGTGCTAGACACGGGACTACAGAAGGCTACACCTTC,few,NA,TRBV20-1,TRBJ1-2
CASSFRTFYNQPQHF,TGTGCCAGCAGTTTTAGGACATTTTATAATCAGCCCCAGCATTTT,few,NA,TRBV28,TRBJ1-5
CASSVSGTHPNEQFF,TGTGCCAGCAGCGTGTCCGGGACTCACCCCAATGAGCAGTTCTTC,NA,NA,TRBV9,TRBJ2-1
CATGAGNTIYF,TGTGCCACCGGGGCTGGAAACACCATATATTTT,many,NA,TRBV12-3/TRBV12-4,TRBJ1-3
CSARDQGADETQYF,TGCAGTGCTAGAGATCAGGGGGCAGATGAGACCCAGTACTTC,few,TRBD1,TRBV20-1,TRBJ2-5
CASSTGQGQAFF,TGTGCCAGCTCAACGGGACAGGGTCAAGCTTTCTTT,NA,TRBD1,TRBV18,TRBJ1-1
CASRPGQGSDEAFF,TGTGCCAGCAGACCGGGACAGGGCTCGGATGAAGCTTTCTTT,few,TRBD1,TRBV6-1,TRBJ1-1
CASSPKLGEQYF,TGTGCCAGCAGCCCCAAATTGGGCGAGCAGTACTTC,few,NA,TRBV6-6,TRBJ2-7
CASSQGALATYEQYF,TGCGCCAGCAGCCAAGGAGCACTAGCAACCTACGAGCAGTACTTC,NA,NA,TRBV4-1,TRBJ2-7
CASNQYDSPLHF,TGTGCCAGCAACCAGTACGACTCACCCCTCCACTTT,NA,NA,TRBV5-6,TRBJ1-6
CASSVRGGTGELFF,TGTGCCAGCAGCGTGAGGGGGGGAACCGGGGAGCTGTTTTTT,NA,NA,TRBV9,TRBJ2-2
CASSTTPTGSVFSEQYF,TGTGCCAGCAGCACTACACCGACAGGGTCGGTGTTTAGCGAGCAGTACTTC,NA,TRBD1,TRBV4-2,TRBJ2-7
CASSLEPNYGYTF,TGTGCCAGCAGCTTGGAACCTAACTATGGCTACACCTTC,many,NA,TRBV5-1,TRBJ1-2
CASSPLGYWPQHF,TGTGCCAGCAGCCCTCTTGGATATTGGCCCCAGCATTTT,NA,NA,TRBV5-5,TRBJ1-5
CSARRPQDGADTQYF,TGCAGTGCTAGACGGCCCCAAGACGGCGCAGATACGCAGTATTTT,many,NA,TRBV20-1,TRBJ2-3
CSVRGGLNEQFF,TGCAGTGTTCGCGGGGGGTTAAATGAGCAGTTCTTC,NA,TRBD2,TRBV20-1,TRBJ2-1
CASSSGVWTEAFF,TGTGCCAGCAGCTCAGGGGTATGGACTGAAGCTTTCTTT,many,NA,TRBV7-2,TRBJ1-1